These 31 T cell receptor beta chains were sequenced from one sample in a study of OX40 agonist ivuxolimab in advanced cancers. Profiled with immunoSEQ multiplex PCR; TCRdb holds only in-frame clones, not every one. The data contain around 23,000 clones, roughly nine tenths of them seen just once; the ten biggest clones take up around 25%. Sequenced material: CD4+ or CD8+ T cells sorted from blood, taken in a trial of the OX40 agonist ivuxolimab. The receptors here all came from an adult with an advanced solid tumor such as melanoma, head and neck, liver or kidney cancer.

The CDR3 reads CASSETERGLSYEQYF. Written as DNA, the CDR3 is TGTGCCAGCAGTGAAACCGAGCGGGGGCTCTCCTACGAGCAGTACTTC. The V call is TRBV6-1, the J call TRBJ2-7; 8 bases agree with TRBD2. Germline CDR1 and CDR2: MNHNS and SASEGT. The ends lost 2 bases at V and 0 bases at J; junction bases unmatched: 6. There are 16 residues in the CDR3.

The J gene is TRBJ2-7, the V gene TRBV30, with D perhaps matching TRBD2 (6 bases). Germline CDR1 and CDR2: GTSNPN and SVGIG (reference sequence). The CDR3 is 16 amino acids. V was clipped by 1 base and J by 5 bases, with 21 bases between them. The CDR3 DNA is TGTGCCTGGAGTGGGCCCGGGGGTCTCGACGGCGACGAGCAGTACTTC. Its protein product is CAWSGPGGLDGDEQYF.

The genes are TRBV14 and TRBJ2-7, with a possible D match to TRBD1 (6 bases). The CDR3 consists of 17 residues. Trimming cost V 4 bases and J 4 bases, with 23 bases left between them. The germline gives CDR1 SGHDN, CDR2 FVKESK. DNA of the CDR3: TGTGCCAGCAGCCCCAAGTTTCAGGGGATCAGTGGGTACGAGCAGTACTTC. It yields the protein CASSPKFQGISGYEQYF.

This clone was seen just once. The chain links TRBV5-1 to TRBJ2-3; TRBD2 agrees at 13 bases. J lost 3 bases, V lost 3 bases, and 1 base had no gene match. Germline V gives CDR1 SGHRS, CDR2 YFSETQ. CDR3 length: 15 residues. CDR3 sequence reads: CASSSLAGGTDTQYF. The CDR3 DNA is TGCGCCAGCAGCTCACTAGCGGGAGGGACAGATACGCAGTATTTT.

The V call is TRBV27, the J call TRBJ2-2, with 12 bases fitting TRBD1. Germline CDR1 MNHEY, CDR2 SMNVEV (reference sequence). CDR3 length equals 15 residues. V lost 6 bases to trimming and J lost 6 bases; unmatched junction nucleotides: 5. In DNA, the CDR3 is TGTGCCAGCAGATCGGGACAGGGGGCGCCCGGGGAGCTGTTTTTT. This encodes CASRSGQGAPGELFF.

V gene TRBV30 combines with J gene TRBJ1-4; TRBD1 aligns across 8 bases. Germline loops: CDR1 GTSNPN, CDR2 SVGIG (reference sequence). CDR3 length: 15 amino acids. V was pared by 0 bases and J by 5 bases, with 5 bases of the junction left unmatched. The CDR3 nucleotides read TGTGCCTGGAGTGTGAGGACAGGGAGAAATGAAAAACTGTTTTTT. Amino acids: CAWSVRTGRNEKLFF.

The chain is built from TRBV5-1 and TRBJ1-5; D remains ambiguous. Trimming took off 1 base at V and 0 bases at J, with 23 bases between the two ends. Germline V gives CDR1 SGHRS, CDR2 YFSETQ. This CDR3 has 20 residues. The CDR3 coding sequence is TGCGCCAGCAGCTTGACAATGCATTACCCGGGAACGGATAGCAATCAGCCCCAGCATTTT. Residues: CASSLTMHYPGTDSNQPQHF.

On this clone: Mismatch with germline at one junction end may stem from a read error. CDR3 nucleotide sequence: TGTACCTGGAGTCAAAGGACCTATGGCTACACCTTC. This encodes CTWSQRTYGYTF. This chain links TRBV30 with TRBJ1-2; no clear D. Per germline, CDR1 GTSNPN and CDR2 SVGIG (reference sequence). There are 12 residues in the CDR3. Combining the CDR3 with reference TRBV30 and TRBJ1-2 gives the whole variable domain SQTIHQWPATLVQPVGSPLSLECTVEGTSNPNLYWYRQAAGRGLQLLFYSVGIGQISSEVPQNLSASRPQDRQFILSSKKLLLSDSGFYLCTWSQRTYGYTFGSGTRLTVV.

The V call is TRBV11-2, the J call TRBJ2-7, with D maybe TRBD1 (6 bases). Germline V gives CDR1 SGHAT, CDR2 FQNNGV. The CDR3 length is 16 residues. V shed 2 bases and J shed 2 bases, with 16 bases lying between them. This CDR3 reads CASSLRSMDRTYEQYF. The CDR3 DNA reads TGTGCCAGCAGCTTAAGATCGATGGACAGAACCTACGAGCAGTACTTC.

As DNA, the CDR3 is TGCGCCAGCAGCCAATCTAGCGGGGGGGCCGACGAGCAGTACTTC. Amino acids: CASSQSSGGADEQYF. The rearrangement uses TRBV4-3 and TRBJ2-7, with 12 nucleotides matching TRBD2. Germline V gene sequence: CDR1 LGHNA, CDR2 YSLEER. J gave up 5 bases and V 2 bases, and 4 bases lay outside the gene matches. This CDR3 region has 15 residues.

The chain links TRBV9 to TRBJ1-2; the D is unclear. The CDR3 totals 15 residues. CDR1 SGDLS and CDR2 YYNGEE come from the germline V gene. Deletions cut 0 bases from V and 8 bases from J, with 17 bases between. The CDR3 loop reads CASSVDGGPGRGYTF. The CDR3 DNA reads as TGTGCCAGCAGCGTAGACGGAGGCCCCGGTAGGGGCTACACCTTC.

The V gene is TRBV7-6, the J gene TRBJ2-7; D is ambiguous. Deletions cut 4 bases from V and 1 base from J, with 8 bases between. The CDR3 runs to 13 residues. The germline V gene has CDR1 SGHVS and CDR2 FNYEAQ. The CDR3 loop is CASSSSRSYEQYF. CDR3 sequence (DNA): TGTGCCAGCAGCTCCTCAAGATCCTACGAGCAGTACTTC.

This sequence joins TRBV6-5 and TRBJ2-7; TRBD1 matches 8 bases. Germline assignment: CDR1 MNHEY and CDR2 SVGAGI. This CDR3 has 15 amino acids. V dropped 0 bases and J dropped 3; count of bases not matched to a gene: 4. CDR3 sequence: CASSYSAGGGYEQYF. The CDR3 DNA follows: TGTGCCAGCAGTTACTCGGCAGGGGGCGGCTACGAGCAGTACTTC.

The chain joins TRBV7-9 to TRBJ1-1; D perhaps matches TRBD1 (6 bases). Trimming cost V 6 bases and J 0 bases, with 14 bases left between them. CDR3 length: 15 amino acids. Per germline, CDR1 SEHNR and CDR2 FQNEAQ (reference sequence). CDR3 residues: CASRSGGGVNTEAFF. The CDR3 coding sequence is TGTGCCAGCAGATCAGGAGGGGGAGTGAACACTGAAGCTTTCTTT. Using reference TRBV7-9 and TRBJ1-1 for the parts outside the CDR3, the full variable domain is DTGVSQNPRHKITKRGQNVTFRCDPISEHNRLYWYRQTLGQGPEFLTYFQNEAQLEKSRLLSDRFSAERPKGSFSTLEIQRTEQGDSAMYLCASRSGGGVNTEAFFGQGTRLTVV.

The DNA for the CDR3 is TGTGCCAGCAGTGAACAGGTCTCCTACGAGCAGTACTTC. Protein product: CASSEQVSYEQYF. The chain carries TRBV6-1 and TRBJ2-7; D not resolved. The ends were cut back, 2 bases at V and 0 bases at J, with 5 bases in the middle. CDR1 and CDR2 from the germline V gene are MNHNS and SASEGT. The CDR3 totals 13 residues.

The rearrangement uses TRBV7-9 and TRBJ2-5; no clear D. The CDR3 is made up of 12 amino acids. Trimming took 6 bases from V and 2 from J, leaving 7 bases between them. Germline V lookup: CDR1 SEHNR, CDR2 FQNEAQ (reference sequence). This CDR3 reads CASRPGQETQYF. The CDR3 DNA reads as TGTGCCAGCAGACCTGGTCAAGAGACCCAGTACTTC.

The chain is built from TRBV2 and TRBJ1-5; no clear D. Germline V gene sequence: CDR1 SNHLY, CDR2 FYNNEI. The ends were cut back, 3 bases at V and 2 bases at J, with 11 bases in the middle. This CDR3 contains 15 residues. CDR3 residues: CASSEEGGGNQPQHF. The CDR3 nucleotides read TGTGCCAGCAGTGAGGAGGGAGGAGGCAATCAGCCCCAGCATTTT. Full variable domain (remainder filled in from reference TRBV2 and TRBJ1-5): EPEVTQTPSHQVTQMGQEVILRCVPISNHLYFYWYRQILGQKVEFLVSFYNNEISEKSEIFDDQFSVERPDGSNFTLKIRSTKLEDSAMYFCASSEEGGGNQPQHFGDGTRLSIL.

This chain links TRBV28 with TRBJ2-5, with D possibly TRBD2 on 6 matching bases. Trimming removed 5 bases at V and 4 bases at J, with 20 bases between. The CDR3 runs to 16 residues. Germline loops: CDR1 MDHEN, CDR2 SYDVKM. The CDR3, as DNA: TGTGCCAGCAGTCCCTTCTTCGGGACTGCCGTAGAGACCCAGTACTTC. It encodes CASSPFFGTAVETQYF. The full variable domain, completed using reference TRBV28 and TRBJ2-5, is DVKVTQSSRYLVKRTGEKVFLECVQDMDHENMFWYRQDPGLGLRLIYFSYDVKMKEKGDIPEGYSVSREKKERFSLILESASTNQTSMYLCASSPFFGTAVETQYFGPGTRLLVL.

This CDR3 reads CASSLIAPNEQFF. As DNA, the CDR3 is TGTGCCAGCAGCTTGATAGCGCCGAATGAGCAGTTCTTC. The rearrangement joins TRBV5-6 to TRBJ2-1; perhaps TRBD2 as D (5 bases). V lost 1 base to trimming and J lost 7 bases, with 9 bases between them. This CDR3 contains 13 residues. The germline gives CDR1 SGHDT, CDR2 YYEEEE.

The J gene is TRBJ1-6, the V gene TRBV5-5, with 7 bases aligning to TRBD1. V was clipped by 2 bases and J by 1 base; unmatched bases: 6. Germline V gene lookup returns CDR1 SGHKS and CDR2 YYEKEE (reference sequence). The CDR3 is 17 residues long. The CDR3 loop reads CASSFLGRGSYNSPLHF. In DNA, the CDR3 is TGTGCCAGCAGCTTTCTTGGCAGGGGGTCCTATAATTCACCCCTCCACTTT.

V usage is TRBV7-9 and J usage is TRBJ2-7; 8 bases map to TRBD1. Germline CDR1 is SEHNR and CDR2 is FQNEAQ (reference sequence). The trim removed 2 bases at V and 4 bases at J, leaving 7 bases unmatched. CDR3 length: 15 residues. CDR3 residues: CASSLKAGGLYEQYF. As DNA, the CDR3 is TGTGCCAGCAGCTTAAAGGCAGGGGGCTTGTACGAGCAGTACTTC.

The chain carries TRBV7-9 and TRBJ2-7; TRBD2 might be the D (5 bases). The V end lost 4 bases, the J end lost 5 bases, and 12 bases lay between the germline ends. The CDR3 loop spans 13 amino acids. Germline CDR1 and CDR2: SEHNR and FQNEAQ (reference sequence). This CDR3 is CASSSDWRNEQYF. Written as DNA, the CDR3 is TGTGCCAGCAGCTCCGACTGGAGGAACGAGCAGTACTTC.

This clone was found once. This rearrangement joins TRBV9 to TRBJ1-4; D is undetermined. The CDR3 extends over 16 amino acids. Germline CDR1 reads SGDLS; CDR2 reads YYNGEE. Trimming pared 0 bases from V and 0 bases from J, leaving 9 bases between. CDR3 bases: TGTGCCAGCAGCGTAGGCGGAGGCTCAACTAATGAAAAACTGTTTTTT. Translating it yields CASSVGGGSTNEKLFF.

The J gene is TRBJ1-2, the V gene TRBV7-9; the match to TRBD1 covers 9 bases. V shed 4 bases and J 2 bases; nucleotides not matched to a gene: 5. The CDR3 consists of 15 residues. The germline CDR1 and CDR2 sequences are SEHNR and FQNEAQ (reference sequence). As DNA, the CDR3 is TGTGCCAGCAGCTCAACGGGACAGGGAAACTATGGCTACACCTTC. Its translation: CASSSTGQGNYGYTF.

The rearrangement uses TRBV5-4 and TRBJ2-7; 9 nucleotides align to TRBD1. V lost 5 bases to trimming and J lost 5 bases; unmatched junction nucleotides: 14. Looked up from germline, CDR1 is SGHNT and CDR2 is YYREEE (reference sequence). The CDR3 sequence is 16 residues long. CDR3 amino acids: CASSFSIGTGPNEQYF. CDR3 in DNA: TGTGCCAGCAGTTTTAGTATTGGGACAGGGCCCAACGAGCAGTACTTC. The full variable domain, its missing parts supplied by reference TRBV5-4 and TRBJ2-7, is ETGVTQSPTHLIKTRGQQVTLRCSSQSGHNTVSWYQQALGQGPQFIFQYYREEENGRGNFPPRFSGLQFPNYSSELNVNALELDDSALYLCASSFSIGTGPNEQYFGPGTRLTVT.

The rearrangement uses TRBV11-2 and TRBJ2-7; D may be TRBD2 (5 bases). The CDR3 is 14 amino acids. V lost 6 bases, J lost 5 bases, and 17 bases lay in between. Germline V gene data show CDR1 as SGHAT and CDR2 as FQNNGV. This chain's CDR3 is CASSPLGSKDEQYF. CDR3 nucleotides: TGTGCCAGCAGTCCTCTAGGGAGTAAGGACGAGCAGTACTTC. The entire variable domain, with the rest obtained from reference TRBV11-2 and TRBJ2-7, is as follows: EAGVAQSPRYKIIEKRQSVAFWCNPISGHATLYWYQQILGQGPKLLIQFQNNGVVDDSQLPKDRFSAERLKGVDSTLKIQPAKLEDSAVYLCASSPLGSKDEQYFGPGTRLTVT.

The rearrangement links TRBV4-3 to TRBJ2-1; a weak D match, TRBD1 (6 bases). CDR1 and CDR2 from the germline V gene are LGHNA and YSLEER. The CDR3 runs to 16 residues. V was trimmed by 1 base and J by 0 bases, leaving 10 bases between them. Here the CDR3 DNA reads TGCGCCAGCAGCCAAGCCTGGGGGCCCTCCTACAATGAGCAGTTCTTC. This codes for CASSQAWGPSYNEQFF.

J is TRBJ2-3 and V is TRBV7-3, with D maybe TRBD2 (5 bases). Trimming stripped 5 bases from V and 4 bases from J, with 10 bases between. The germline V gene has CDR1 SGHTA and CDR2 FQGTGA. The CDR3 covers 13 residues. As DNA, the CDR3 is TGTGCCAGCAGCGGACGGGGTTCAGATACGCAGTATTTT. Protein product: CASSGRGSDTQYF.

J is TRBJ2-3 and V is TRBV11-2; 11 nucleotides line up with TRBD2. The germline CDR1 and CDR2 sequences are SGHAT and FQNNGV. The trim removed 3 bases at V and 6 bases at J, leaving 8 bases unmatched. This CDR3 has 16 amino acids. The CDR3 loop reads CASSFSGRENLDTQYF. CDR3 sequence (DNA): TGTGCCAGCAGCTTTAGCGGGAGGGAGAACTTGGATACGCAGTATTTT.

CDR3 sequence (DNA): TGTGCCAGCAGTTCGGGGGTTGGCTACACCTTC. Its translation is CASSSGVGYTF. The chain has TRBV27 and TRBJ1-2; D possibly corresponds to TRBD1 (5 bases). CDR1 is MNHEY and CDR2 is SMNVEV in the germline V gene (reference sequence). The CDR3 is 11 amino acids. The V and J ends lost 4 bases and 7 bases respectively, with 7 bases between them.

This CDR3 is CASSLEGQGASDTQYF. The CDR3 DNA is TGTGCCAGCAGCTTAGAGGGACAGGGGGCGTCAGATACGCAGTATTTT. V is TRBV7-9 and J is TRBJ2-3; 12 bases agree with TRBD1. Germline V CDR1 and CDR2: SEHNR, FQNEAQ (reference sequence). The CDR3 is 16 residues long. Unmatched junction bases numbered 3, after V lost 1 base and J lost 4 bases. The whole variable domain, filled in from reference TRBV7-9 and TRBJ2-3, reads DTGVSQNPRHKITKRGQNVTFRCDPISEHNRLYWYRQTLGQGPEFLTYFQNEAQLEKSRLLSDRFSAERPKGSFSTLEIQRTEQGDSAMYLCASSLEGQGASDTQYFGPGTRLTVL.